These 23 T cell receptor beta chains share one sample of origin, sequenced in a study of glioma-infiltrating T cells. Using RNA template, CDR3s of TCR alpha and beta were amplified with iRepertoire arm-PCR. MiXCR was run by TCRdb on the multiplex PCR reads, yielding one entry per CDR3 protein. The table has 95,000 to 150,000 distinct CDR3 sequences, approximately 25% seen once. The sequenced sample was glioma tissue, nonneoplastic brain tissue, or PBMCs (not recorded which). These TCRs come from a human donor with low-grade glioma or glioblastoma, undergoing nonglioma brain surgery, or in good health (not recorded which).

The V and J genes are TRBV5-1 and TRBJ2-5, with 8 bases identical to TRBD1. The V segment lost 0 bases and the J segment 5 bases; nucleotides outside the gene matches: 6. Germline values: CDR1 SGHRS, CDR2 YFSETQ. CDR3 length equals 15 residues. The CDR3 here is CASSLAPGGDETQYF. In DNA form, the CDR3 reads TGCGCCAGCAGCTTGGCGCCAGGGGGCGATGAGACCCAGTACTTC. The variable domain in full, with the rest retrieved from reference TRBV5-1 and TRBJ2-5, is KAGVTQTPRYLIKTRGQQVTLSCSPISGHRSVSWYQQTPGQGLQFLFEYFSETQRNKGNFPGRFSGRQFSNSRSEMNVSTLELGDSALYLCASSLAPGGDETQYFGPGTRLLVL.

This clonotype showed up just a few times. This chain joins TRBV7-9 and TRBJ2-7, with D unclear. The CDR3 contains 17 residues. V was pared by 1 base and J by 0 bases, with 16 bases between. Germline V gives CDR1 SEHNR, CDR2 FQNEAQ (reference sequence). The CDR3 here is CASSLGVEVLSSYEQYF. The CDR3 region has the DNA TGTGCCAGCAGCTTAGGGGTAGAGGTCCTGAGCTCCTACGAGCAGTACTTC.

This clonotype was detected ten times or more. The chain has TRBV7-8 and TRBJ2-7; D tentatively reads TRBD1 or TRBD2 (5 bases each). Germline V gives CDR1 SGHVS, CDR2 FQNEAQ. The CDR3 runs to 15 residues. Trimming stripped 3 bases from V and 0 bases from J, with 12 bases between. The DNA of the CDR3 is TGTGCCAGCAGCTTGGGGACGGGCCTCTCCTACGAGCAGTACTTC. Residues: CASSLGTGLSYEQYF.

Note on this clonotype: At one end, the junction sequence differs from germline, possibly due to a read error. The chain has TRBV6-6 and TRBJ1-6; D gene ambiguous. CDR3 length: 17 residues. Germline CDR1 MNHNY, CDR2 SVGAGI (reference sequence). The CDR3 DNA follows: TGTGCCAGCAGTGATGGGCAGGCCCGGATTTATAATCCACCCGTCCACTTT. This sequence encodes CASSDGQARIYNPPVHF.

Many counts were recorded for this clonotype. The chain links TRBV7-2 to TRBJ1-2, with D uncertain. Germline-derived CDR1 and CDR2 are SGHTA and FQGNSA. CDR3 length equals 13 residues. The V gene lost 1 base and the J gene lost 5 bases, with 8 bases spanning the gap. DNA for the CDR3: TGTGCCAGCAGCTTAGACGCCGTGTATGGCTACACCTTC. This codes for CASSLDAVYGYTF.

This clonotype was observed many times. The V and J genes are TRBV7-3 and TRBJ2-5; D not certain. Per the germline V gene, CDR1 is SGHTA and CDR2 is FQGTGA. The CDR3 runs 14 residues. The germline V and J ends were trimmed by 5 bases and 5 bases, with 15 bases remaining between them. The CDR3 reads CASSRNPQSETQYF. CDR3 DNA sequence: TGTGCCAGCAGCCGGAATCCCCAATCCGAGACCCAGTACTTC.

Comment on this clonotype: A junction end diverges from the germline sequence, so it may reflect a read error. J is TRBJ1-5 and V is TRBV2; D gene unclear. The germline CDR1 and CDR2 sequences are SNHLY and FYNNEI. This CDR3 comprises 14 residues. The CDR3 here is CASSDIGSNQPQNF. The CDR3 DNA sequence: TGTGCCAGCAGTGATATCGGTAGCAATCAGCCCCAGAATTTT.

The V and J genes are TRBV12-3 or TRBV12-4 and TRBJ1-5; D gene uncertain. Trimming pared 6 bases from V and 7 bases from J, leaving 13 bases between. The CDR3 is 13 residues long. CDR3 nucleotides: TGTGCCAGCAGCCCCTCCGGGGTACAGCCCCAGCATTTT. As protein: CASSPSGVQPQHF.

This clonotype was found many times. The chain links TRBV20-1 to TRBJ2-3; the D gene is possibly TRBD1 (5 bases). CDR1 is DFQATT and CDR2 is SNEGSKA in the germline V gene (reference sequence). Trimming left V 0 bases short and J 4 bases short, with 14 bases between. CDR3 length: 15 residues. This chain's CDR3 is CSARDIQVRADTQYF. DNA of the CDR3: TGCAGTGCTAGAGATATACAGGTCAGAGCAGATACGCAGTATTTT.

There are many counts of this clonotype. V is TRBV3-1 and J is TRBJ2-1; 9 bases fit TRBD2. CDR1 is LGHDT, CDR2 YNNKEL, per germline (reference sequence). The V gene end was trimmed by 7 bases and the J gene end by 10 bases; junction bases not matched to a gene: 8. CDR3 length equals 13 residues. CDR3 in DNA: TGTGCCAGCATAGGCTTTGCGGGAGGGGAGCAGTTCTTC. It specifies CASIGFAGGEQFF.

This clonotype has at least ten counts. For the CDR3, the DNA is TGTGCCAGCAGTTACTCGACGGACAGCTACAATGAGCAGTTCTTC. Its protein product is CASSYSTDSYNEQFF. V is TRBV6-2 or TRBV6-3 and J is TRBJ2-1; D is possibly TRBD1 (6 bases). V lost 0 bases and J 3 bases, leaving 9 bases between the germline ends. In germline, CDR1 is MNHEY, CDR2 SVGEGT. This CDR3 contains 15 residues.

In the case of this clonotype: One end of the junction does not line up with germline, which may come from a read error. The chain links TRBV10-3 to TRBJ2-5, with 7 bases lining up with TRBD2. CDR1 and CDR2 (germline): ENHRY, SYGVKD. CDR3 size: 14 residues. This chain's CDR3 is CAIGESGTQETHYF. CDR3 coding DNA: TGTGCCATCGGCGAAAGCGGGACCCAAGAGACCCATTACTTC.

This clonotype has a count of ten or more. The V and J genes are TRBV20-1 and TRBJ1-5; no clear D gene. Germline CDR1 DFQATT, CDR2 SNEGSKA (reference sequence). V lost 1 base and J lost 3, with 10 bases in between. The CDR3 consists of 14 residues. As DNA, the CDR3 is TGCAGTGCTAGAGTGGGAAGGACCAATCAGCCCCAGCATTTT. It encodes CSARVGRTNQPQHF.

This clonotype was observed a few times. The gene calls are TRBV24-1 and TRBJ2-1; tentative D call: TRBD1 (6 bases). Between the trimmed V and J ends, which lost 1 base and 0 bases, there was a span of 9 bases. The CDR3 runs 16 residues. CDR1 is KGHDR and CDR2 is SFDVKD in the germline V gene. As DNA, the CDR3 is TGTGCCACCAGTGATTTTACGGACAGCTCCTACAATGAGCAGTTCTTC. Protein sequence: CATSDFTDSSYNEQFF.

Comments on this clonotype: Being one base from a much bigger clone, this may be a read error. V usage is TRBV28 and J usage is TRBJ2-5, with 8 bases identical to TRBD2. The germline V gene has CDR1 MDHEN and CDR2 SYDVKM. J gave up 4 bases and V 6 bases, and 13 bases lay outside the gene matches. The CDR3 is made up of 16 amino acids. In DNA form, the CDR3 reads TGTGCCAGCAGCCCAGGGAAAGGGGCGGGAGGAGAGACCCAGTACTTC. It specifies CASSPGKGAGGETQYF.

This clonotype was seen many times. This rearrangement joins TRBV4-1 to TRBJ2-1, with D possibly being TRBD1 or TRBD2 (6 bases each). The germline CDR1 and CDR2 sequences are MGHRA and YSYEKL. The CDR3 has 18 residues. Trimming pared 0 bases from V and 6 bases from J, leaving 21 bases between. The CDR3: CASSQDFGGQSLFNEQFF. CDR3 sequence (DNA): TGCGCCAGCAGCCAAGATTTCGGGGGCCAGTCTCTTTTCAATGAGCAGTTCTTC.

At least ten counts were recorded for this clonotype. The rearrangement links TRBV20-1 to TRBJ2-7; 11 nucleotides match TRBD2. The CDR3 is 14 residues long. The V segment lost 3 bases and the J segment 5 bases; nucleotides outside the gene matches: 6. Germline assignment: CDR1 DFQATT and CDR2 SNEGSKA (reference sequence). DNA of the CDR3: TGCAGTGCTAGTTCTAGCGGGAGGTCTCACGAGCAGTACTTC. Translated: CSASSSGRSHEQYF.

This clonotype was seen ten or more times. The gene calls are TRBV20-1 and TRBJ2-7, with 8 bases lining up with TRBD1. Germline lookup yields CDR1 DFQATT and CDR2 SNEGSKA (reference sequence). Losses at the gene ends were 1 base for V and 2 bases for J; bases not matched to a gene: 13. The CDR3 runs 17 residues. The chain's CDR3 is CSARALTFAGGPYEQYF. The CDR3 region has the DNA TGCAGTGCTAGAGCCCTCACTTTCGCAGGGGGCCCCTACGAGCAGTACTTC.

This clonotype has at least ten counts. This chain connects TRBV6-6 to TRBJ2-1; 10 positions match TRBD2. V dropped 0 bases and J dropped 6; count of bases not matched to a gene: 2. The V gene's germline CDR1 is MNHNY and CDR2 SVGAGI (reference sequence). CDR3 length equals 15 residues. CDR3 protein: CASSYSAGGGNEQFF. CDR3 DNA sequence: TGTGCCAGCAGTTACTCAGCGGGAGGGGGCAATGAGCAGTTCTTC.

This chain joins TRBV29-1 and TRBJ2-1; 11 nucleotides match TRBD2. V dropped 6 bases and J dropped 5; count of bases not matched to a gene: 12. The CDR3 covers 16 residues. The germline V gene has CDR1 SQVTM and CDR2 ANQGSEA. In DNA form, the CDR3 reads TGCAGCGTCCTCCCCCGGGGACTAGCGGTTAACAATGAGCAGTTCTTC. As protein: CSVLPRGLAVNNEQFF.

This clonotype was counted between two and nine times. The chain combines TRBV7-2 with TRBJ1-5; D not certain. The CDR3 totals 15 residues. The germline V gene has CDR1 SGHTA and CDR2 FQGNSA. V gave up 1 base and J gave up 1 base, with 8 bases separating them. CDR3: CASSLDPISNQPQHF. The CDR3 nucleotides are TGTGCCAGCAGCTTAGATCCGATCAGCAATCAGCCCCAGCATTTT.

At least ten counts were recorded for this clonotype. The V and J genes are TRBV6-1 and TRBJ2-3, with 7 bases matching TRBD1. Losses at the gene ends were 5 bases for V and 5 bases for J; bases not matched to a gene: 13. The CDR3 is 16 amino acids. Germline V CDR1 and CDR2: MNHNS, SASEGT. The CDR3 DNA sequence: TGTGCCAGCAGTATCCCGACCACAGGGGCGGTAGATACGCAGTATTTT. It encodes CASSIPTTGAVDTQYF.

This clonotype showed up many times. The V call is TRBV6-2 or TRBV6-3, the J call TRBJ2-1; TRBD1 agrees at 7 bases. Germline assignment: CDR1 MNHEY and CDR2 SVGEGT. This CDR3 is 15 amino acids long. V lost 2 bases and J lost 5; bases outside the gene matches: 6. CDR3 sequence reads: CASSYGTGVNNEQFF. For the CDR3, the DNA is TGTGCCAGCAGTTACGGTACAGGGGTGAACAATGAGCAGTTCTTC.